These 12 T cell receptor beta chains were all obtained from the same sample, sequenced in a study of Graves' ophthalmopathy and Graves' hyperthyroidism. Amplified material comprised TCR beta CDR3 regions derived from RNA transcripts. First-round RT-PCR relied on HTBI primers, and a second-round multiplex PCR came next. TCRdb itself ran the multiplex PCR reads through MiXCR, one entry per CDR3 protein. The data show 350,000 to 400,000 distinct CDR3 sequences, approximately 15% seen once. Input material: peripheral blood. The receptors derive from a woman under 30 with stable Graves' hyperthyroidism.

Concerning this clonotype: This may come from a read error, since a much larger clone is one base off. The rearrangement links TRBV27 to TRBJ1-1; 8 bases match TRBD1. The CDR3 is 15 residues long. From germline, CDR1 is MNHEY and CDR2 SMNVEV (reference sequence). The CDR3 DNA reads TGTGCCAGCACTTTAACGGTGACAGGGGACACTGAAGCTTTCTTT. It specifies CASTLTVTGDTEAFF.

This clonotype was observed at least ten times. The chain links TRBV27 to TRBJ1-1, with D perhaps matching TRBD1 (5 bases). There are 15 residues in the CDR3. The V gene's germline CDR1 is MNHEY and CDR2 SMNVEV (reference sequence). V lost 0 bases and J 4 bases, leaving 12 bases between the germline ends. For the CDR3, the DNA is TGTGCCAGCAGTTTATCCGGGGGGATGACCACTGAAGCTTTCTTT. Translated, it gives CASSLSGGMTTEAFF.

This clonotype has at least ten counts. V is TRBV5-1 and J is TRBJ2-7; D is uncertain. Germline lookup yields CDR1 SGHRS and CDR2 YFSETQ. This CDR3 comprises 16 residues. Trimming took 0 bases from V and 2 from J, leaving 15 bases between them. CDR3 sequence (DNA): TGCGCCAGCAGCTTGGATGGCAACCGCTATCCCTACGAGCAGTACTTC. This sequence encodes CASSLDGNRYPYEQYF.

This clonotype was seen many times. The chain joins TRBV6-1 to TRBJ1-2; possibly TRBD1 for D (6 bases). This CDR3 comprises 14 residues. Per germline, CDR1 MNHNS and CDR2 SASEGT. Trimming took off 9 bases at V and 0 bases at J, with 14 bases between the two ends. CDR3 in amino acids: CASGGAGSNYGYTF. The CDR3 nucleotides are TGTGCCAGTGGGGGGGCAGGGTCTAACTATGGCTACACCTTC.

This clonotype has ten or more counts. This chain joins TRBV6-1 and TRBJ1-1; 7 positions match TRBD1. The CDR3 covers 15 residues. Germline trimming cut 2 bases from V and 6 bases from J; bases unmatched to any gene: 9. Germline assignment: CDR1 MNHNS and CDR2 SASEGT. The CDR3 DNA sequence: TGTGCCAGCAGTGAAATAAGACAGGGCCGATCTGAAGCTTTCTTT. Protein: CASSEIRQGRSEAFF.

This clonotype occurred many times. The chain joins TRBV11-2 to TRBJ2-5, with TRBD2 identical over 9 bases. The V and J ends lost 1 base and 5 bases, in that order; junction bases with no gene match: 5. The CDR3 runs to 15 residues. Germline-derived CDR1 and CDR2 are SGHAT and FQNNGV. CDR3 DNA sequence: TGTGCCAGCAGCTTAGTGGGGACTAGCTGGGAGACCCAGTACTTC. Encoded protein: CASSLVGTSWETQYF.

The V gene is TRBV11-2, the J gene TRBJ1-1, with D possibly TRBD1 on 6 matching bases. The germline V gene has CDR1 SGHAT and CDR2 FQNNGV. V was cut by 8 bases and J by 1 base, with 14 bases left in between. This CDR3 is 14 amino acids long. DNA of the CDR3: TGTGCCAGCCGAAGGGGGGACCCGAACACTGAAGCTTTCTTT. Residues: CASRRGDPNTEAFF.

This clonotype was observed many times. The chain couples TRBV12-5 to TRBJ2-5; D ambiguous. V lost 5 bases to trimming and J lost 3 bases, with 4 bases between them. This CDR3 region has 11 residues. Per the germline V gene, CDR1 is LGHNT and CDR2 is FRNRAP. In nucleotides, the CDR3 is TGTGCTAGTGGTATCGAAGAGACCCAGTACTTC. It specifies CASGIEETQYF.

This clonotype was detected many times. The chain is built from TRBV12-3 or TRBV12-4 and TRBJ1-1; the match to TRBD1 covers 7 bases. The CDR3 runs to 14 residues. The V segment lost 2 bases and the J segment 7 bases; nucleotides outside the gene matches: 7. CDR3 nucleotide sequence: TGTGCCAGCAGTTTACCCCCGGGACAGAGTGAAGCTTTCTTT. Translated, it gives CASSLPPGQSEAFF.

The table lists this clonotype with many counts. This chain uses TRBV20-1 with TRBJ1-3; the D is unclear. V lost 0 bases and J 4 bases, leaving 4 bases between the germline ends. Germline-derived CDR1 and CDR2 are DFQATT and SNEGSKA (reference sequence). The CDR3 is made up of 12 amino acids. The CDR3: CSARDRGNTIYF. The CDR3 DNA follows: TGCAGTGCTAGAGATAGGGGAAACACCATATATTTT.

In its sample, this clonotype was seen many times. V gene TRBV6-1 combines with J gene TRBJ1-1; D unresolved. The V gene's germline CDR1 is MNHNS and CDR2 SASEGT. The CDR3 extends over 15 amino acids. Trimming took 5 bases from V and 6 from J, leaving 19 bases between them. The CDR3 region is CASSTGLDATAEAFF. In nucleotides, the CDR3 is TGTGCCAGCAGTACGGGCCTCGACGCTACGGCTGAAGCTTTCTTT.

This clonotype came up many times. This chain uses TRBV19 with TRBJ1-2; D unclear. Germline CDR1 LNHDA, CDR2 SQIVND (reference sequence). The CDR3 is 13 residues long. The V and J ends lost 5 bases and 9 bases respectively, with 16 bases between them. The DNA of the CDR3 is TGTGCCAGTAGTCCCCTCACCCCTGGACGCTACACCTTC. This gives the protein CASSPLTPGRYTF.